The next 25 T cell receptor beta chains were all read from a single sample in a study of blood T cell repertoires in COVID-19 (dated by TCRdb to 2019 to 2021). The library relied on the immunoSEQ multiplex PCR assay. The immuneACCESS repertoire file appears here via TCRdb, limited to in-frame rearrangements. These files lack a portion of the clones; in checked studies, under half of the deficit traces to unresolved V genes, and the cause of the others is not known. The table for this sample lists around 130,000 clones; roughly 88% of them were counted only once. About 2.1% of the sample rests with the top ten. Sequences were obtained from peripheral blood. The source of these receptors is an older man with active COVID-19.

This chain joins TRBV30 and TRBJ1-4; possible D gene TRBD1, 5 bases. The length of the CDR3 is 13 residues. V shed 1 base and J shed 7 bases, with 10 bases lying between them. Germline V CDR1 and CDR2: GTSNPN, SVGIG (reference sequence). The CDR3 DNA reads TGTGCCTGGAGTGGGGAAAGGGGTGAAAAACTGTTTTTT. Protein sequence: CAWSGERGEKLFF.

The chain has TRBV28 and TRBJ2-2, with D perhaps matching TRBD2 (6 bases). The CDR3 totals 15 residues. Between the trimmed V and J ends, which lost 7 bases and 0 bases, there was a span of 12 bases. CDR1 is MDHEN, CDR2 SYDVKM, per germline. CDR3 loop: CASMRGGTNTGELFF. Here the CDR3 DNA reads TGTGCCAGCATGAGAGGAGGGACGAACACCGGGGAGCTGTTTTTT.

The gene calls are TRBV28 and TRBJ1-6; perhaps TRBD1 as D (5 bases). CDR1 MDHEN and CDR2 SYDVKM come from the germline V gene. The V end was cut by 6 bases, the J end by 3 bases, with 9 bases between. This CDR3 region has 14 residues. The CDR3 sequence is CASRQANYNSPLHF. CDR3 sequence (DNA): TGTGCCAGCAGACAGGCAAACTATAATTCACCCCTCCACTTT.

This clone was detected a few times. The chain has TRBV6-1 and TRBJ1-2; perhaps TRBD1 as D (5 bases). CDR1 MNHNS and CDR2 SASEGT come from the germline V gene. The CDR3 length is 13 residues. V shed 3 bases and J shed 4 bases, with 9 bases lying between them. DNA of the CDR3: TGTGCCAGCAGTGAGGGGGGACCCTATGGCTACACCTTC. Protein sequence: CASSEGGPYGYTF.

The CDR3 loop is CAWGTSGPEQYF. In DNA form, the CDR3 reads TGTGCCTGGGGGACTAGTGGCCCCGAGCAGTACTTC. V and J are TRBV30 and TRBJ2-7; 8 nucleotides line up with TRBD2. The CDR3 contains 12 residues. Per germline, CDR1 GTSNPN and CDR2 SVGIG (reference sequence). J was trimmed by 6 bases and V by 5 bases; bases with no gene match: 6.

The chain uses TRBV5-1 and TRBJ1-6, with 8 bases matching TRBD1. V dropped 0 bases and J dropped 9; count of bases not matched to a gene: 5. Germline V CDR1 and CDR2: SGHRS, YFSETQ. The CDR3 has 15 residues. For the CDR3, the DNA is TGCGCCAGCAGCTTGGCCGGACAGGGCCTTTCACCCCTCCACTTT. This translates into CASSLAGQGLSPLHF.

This clone turned up a few times. Here the CDR3 DNA reads TGTGCCAGCAGCTTAGGATCACCGGGAGGGCAAGAGACCCAGTACTTC. Its translation: CASSLGSPGGQETQYF. The chain uses TRBV7-2 and TRBJ2-5; 8 nucleotides line up with TRBD2. V was clipped by 1 base and J by 2 bases; unmatched bases: 6. In germline, CDR1 is SGHTA, CDR2 FQGNSA. The CDR3 has 16 residues.

The V and J genes are TRBV6-5 and TRBJ2-6; D is uncertain. Looked up from germline, CDR1 is MNHEY and CDR2 is SVGAGI. V lost 4 bases, J lost 0 bases, and 10 bases lay in between. This CDR3 spans 16 amino acids. The CDR3 is CASSSGSTSGANVLTF. Written as DNA, the CDR3 is TGTGCCAGCAGTTCCGGGTCAACCTCTGGGGCCAACGTCCTGACTTTC.

V is TRBV27 and J is TRBJ2-5; 10 bases line up with TRBD2. Trimming took 5 bases from V and 5 from J; bases not matched to a gene: 5. Germline-derived CDR1 and CDR2 are MNHEY and SMNVEV (reference sequence). The CDR3 is made up of 14 amino acids. CDR3 nucleotides: TGTGCCAGCAGTATAGCGGGAGGAGGGGAGACCCAGTACTTC. This codes for CASSIAGGGETQYF.

The chain joins TRBV7-9 to TRBJ2-3; 7 bases are a match to TRBD1. V was clipped by 0 bases and J by 3 bases; unmatched bases: 3. Germline V gives CDR1 SEHNR, CDR2 FQNEAQ (reference sequence). The CDR3 is made up of 15 amino acids. Written as DNA, the CDR3 is TGTGCCAGCAGCTTAGCCGGACAGGCAACAGATACGCAGTATTTT. Residues: CASSLAGQATDTQYF.

J is TRBJ2-4 and V is TRBV24-1; D possibly corresponds to TRBD1 (6 bases). Trimming took 1 base from V and 1 from J, leaving 13 bases between them. This CDR3 has 17 amino acids. CDR1 and CDR2 from the germline V gene are KGHDR and SFDVKD. The DNA of the CDR3 is TGTGCCACCAGTGATTTCAGGCAGGGGTTGGCCAAAAACATTCAGTACTTC. Its protein is CATSDFRQGLAKNIQYF.

The V call is TRBV5-1, the J call TRBJ1-1; no clear D. CDR1 is SGHRS and CDR2 is YFSETQ in the germline V gene. The CDR3 extends over 13 amino acids. With 3 bases removed from V and 6 bases from J, the gap between germline ends came to 12 bases. The CDR3, as DNA: TGCGCCAGCAGCTCCCGGGATTGGCCTGAAGCTTTCTTT. It yields the protein CASSSRDWPEAFF.

V is TRBV18 and J is TRBJ2-3, with 7 bases identical to TRBD2. The CDR3 has 16 amino acids. Germline lookup yields CDR1 KGHSH and CDR2 LQKENI. V dropped 4 bases and J dropped 0; count of bases not matched to a gene: 7. The CDR3 here is CASSRTRSGSTDTQYF. For the CDR3, the DNA is TGTGCCAGCTCACGAACTCGTAGCGGGAGCACAGATACGCAGTATTTT.

V gene TRBV3-1 (or the pseudogene TRBV3-2) combines with J gene TRBJ2-3, with a tentative D call TRBD1 (5 bases). With 4 bases removed from V and 3 bases from J, the gap between germline ends came to 14 bases. This CDR3 contains 15 residues. Looked up from germline, CDR1 is LGHDT and CDR2 is YNNKEL (reference sequence). The CDR3 sequence: CASSRPSRDTDTQYF. CDR3 nucleotides: TGTGCCAGCAGCCGGCCCAGCAGGGATACAGATACGCAGTATTTT.

This clone was detected only once. The chain uses TRBV18 and TRBJ1-1; D is uncertain. The CDR3 totals 14 residues. V dropped 1 base and J dropped 4 bases, with 10 bases sitting between them. The germline V gene has CDR1 KGHSH and CDR2 LQKENI. The CDR3 nucleotides are TGTGCCAGCTCACCACGTCAGACAACCACTGAAGCTTTCTTT. It is translated as CASSPRQTTTEAFF.

This sequence joins TRBV9 and TRBJ2-1; D not resolved. Per the germline V gene, CDR1 is SGDLS and CDR2 is YYNGEE. The CDR3 loop spans 19 amino acids. Trimming cost V 4 bases and J 4 bases, with 27 bases left between them. This chain's CDR3 is CASSPRTQAVVHPYNEQFF. CDR3 nucleotide sequence: TGTGCCAGCAGCCCCCGTACCCAGGCAGTAGTACATCCATACAATGAGCAGTTCTTC.

V gene TRBV11-3 combines with J gene TRBJ2-3, with TRBD2 as a possible D gene (6 bases). Germline loops: CDR1 SGHNT, CDR2 YENEEA. CDR3 length: 15 residues. Deletions cut 5 bases from V and 4 bases from J, with 16 bases between. CDR3: CASSPPGPGADTQYF. The CDR3 nucleotides read TGTGCCAGCAGCCCCCCCGGACCGGGGGCAGATACGCAGTATTTT. Variable domain in full (rest from reference TRBV11-3 and TRBJ2-3): EAGVVQSPRYKIIEKKQPVAFWCNPISGHNTLYWYLQNLGQGPELLIRYENEEAVDDSQLPKDRFSAERLKGVDSTLKIQPAELGDSAVYLCASSPPGPGADTQYFGPGTRLTVL.

This CDR3 reads CASSLGTSGSSPYEQYF. For the CDR3, the DNA is TGTGCCAGCAGCTTGGGGACTAGCGGGAGTTCACCCTACGAGCAGTACTTC. The rearrangement joins TRBV5-4 to TRBJ2-7, with TRBD2 identical over 13 bases. Losses at the gene ends were 0 bases for V and 2 bases for J; bases not matched to a gene: 5. CDR1 SGHNT and CDR2 YYREEE come from the germline V gene (reference sequence). The CDR3 is 17 residues long.

This clone showed up just once. The chain has TRBV7-9 and TRBJ1-4; 8 bases fit TRBD1. This CDR3 comprises 14 residues. The J segment lost 8 bases and the V segment lost 3 bases, leaving 5 bases of the junction unmatched. Looked up from germline, CDR1 is SEHNR and CDR2 is FQNEAQ (reference sequence). CDR3 region: CASSLTGVEEKLFF. CDR3 DNA sequence: TGTGCCAGCAGCTTGACAGGGGTAGAAGAAAAACTGTTTTTT. Full variable domain (missing parts from reference TRBV7-9 and TRBJ1-4): DTGVSQNPRHKITKRGQNVTFRCDPISEHNRLYWYRQTLGQGPEFLTYFQNEAQLEKSRLLSDRFSAERPKGSFSTLEIQRTEQGDSAMYLCASSLTGVEEKLFFGSGTQLSVL.

The chain recombines TRBV5-1 with TRBJ2-1; D might be TRBD2 (5 bases). V lost 0 bases, J lost 0 bases, and 13 bases lay in between. Germline V lookup: CDR1 SGHRS, CDR2 YFSETQ. This CDR3 region has 17 residues. CDR3 DNA: TGCGCCAGCAGCTTGGGGAGCGGCACGAGCTCCTACAATGAGCAGTTCTTC. As protein: CASSLGSGTSSYNEQFF.

This clone was recorded only once. V usage is TRBV6-4 and J usage is TRBJ2-3, with 8 positions matching TRBD2. Germline values: CDR1 MRHNA, CDR2 SNTAGT. CDR3 length equals 12 residues. After removal of 2 bases from V and 9 bases from J, the junction contained 1 base not matched to a gene. The CDR3 bases are TGTGCCAGCAGTGACGTAGCGGGAACGCAGTATTTT. It yields the protein CASSDVAGTQYF.

The chain couples TRBV5-1 to TRBJ1-1; D possibly corresponds to TRBD1 (5 bases). CDR3 length: 13 amino acids. The V end lost 5 bases, the J end lost 0 bases, and 8 bases lay between the germline ends. From germline, CDR1 is SGHRS and CDR2 YFSETQ. This chain's CDR3 is CASRSTVNTEAFF. In nucleotides, the CDR3 is TGCGCCAGCAGGTCGACAGTGAACACTGAAGCTTTCTTT.

The genes are TRBV7-2 and TRBJ2-1; 7 bases are shared with TRBD2. The germline V gene encodes CDR1 SGHTA and CDR2 FQGNSA. There are 15 residues in the CDR3. Trimming at V came to 7 bases and at J to 2 bases, leaving 8 bases not matched to a gene. CDR3 DNA sequence: TGTGCCAGCAATCTGGGGGGGACTACCTACAATGAGCAGTTCTTC. It specifies CASNLGGTTYNEQFF.

The chain couples TRBV3-1 (or the pseudogene TRBV3-2) to TRBJ2-3, with D maybe TRBD2 (6 bases). The CDR3 runs to 14 residues. Germline V gene sequence: CDR1 LGHDT, CDR2 YNNKEL (reference sequence). The germline V and J ends were trimmed by 4 bases and 6 bases, with 14 bases remaining between them. CDR3 amino acids: CASSPVNGGDTQYF. The CDR3 DNA reads as TGTGCCAGCAGCCCTGTGAACGGGGGTGATACGCAGTATTTT.

The CDR3 sequence: CASSQARGAVTEAFF. CDR3 DNA sequence: TGTGCCAGCAGCCAAGCACGGGGGGCCGTCACTGAAGCTTTCTTT. The chain is built from TRBV3-1 (or the pseudogene TRBV3-2) and TRBJ1-1; TRBD1 might be the D (6 bases). Germline assignment: CDR1 LGHDT and CDR2 YNNKEL (reference sequence). CDR3 length equals 15 residues. V was clipped by 1 base and J by 4 bases, with 13 bases between them.